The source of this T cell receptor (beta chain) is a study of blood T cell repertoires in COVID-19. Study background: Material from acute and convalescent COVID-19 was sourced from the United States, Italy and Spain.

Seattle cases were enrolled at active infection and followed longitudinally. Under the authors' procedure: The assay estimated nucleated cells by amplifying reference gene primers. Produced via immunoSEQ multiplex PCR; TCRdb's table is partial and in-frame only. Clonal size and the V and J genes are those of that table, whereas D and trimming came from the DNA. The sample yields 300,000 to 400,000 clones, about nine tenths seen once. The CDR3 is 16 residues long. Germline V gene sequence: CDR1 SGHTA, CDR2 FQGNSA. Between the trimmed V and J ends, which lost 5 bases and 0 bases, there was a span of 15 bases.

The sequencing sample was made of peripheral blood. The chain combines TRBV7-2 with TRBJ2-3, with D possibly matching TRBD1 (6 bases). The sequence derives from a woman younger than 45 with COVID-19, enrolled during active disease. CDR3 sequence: CASSRWTVTSTDTQYF. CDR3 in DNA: TGTGCCAGCAGCCGGTGGACAGTCACTAGCACAGATACGCAGTATTTT.